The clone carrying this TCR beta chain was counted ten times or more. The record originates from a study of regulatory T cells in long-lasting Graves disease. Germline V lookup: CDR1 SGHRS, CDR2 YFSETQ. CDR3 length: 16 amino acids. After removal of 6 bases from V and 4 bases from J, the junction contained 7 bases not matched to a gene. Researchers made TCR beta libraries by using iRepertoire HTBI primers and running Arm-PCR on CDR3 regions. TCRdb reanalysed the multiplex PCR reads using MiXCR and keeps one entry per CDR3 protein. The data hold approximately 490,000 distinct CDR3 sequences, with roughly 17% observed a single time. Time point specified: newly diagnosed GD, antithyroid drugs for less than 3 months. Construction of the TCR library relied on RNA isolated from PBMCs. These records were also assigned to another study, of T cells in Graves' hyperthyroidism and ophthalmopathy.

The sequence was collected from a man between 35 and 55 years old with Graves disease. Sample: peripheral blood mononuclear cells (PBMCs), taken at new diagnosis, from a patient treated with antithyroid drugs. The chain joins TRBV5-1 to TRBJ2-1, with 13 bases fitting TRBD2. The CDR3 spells CASTERTSGGYNEQFF. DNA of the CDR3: TGCGCCAGCACAGAAAGGACTAGCGGGGGTTACAATGAGCAGTTCTTC. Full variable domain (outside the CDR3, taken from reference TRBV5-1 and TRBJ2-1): KAGVTQTPRYLIKTRGQQVTLSCSPISGHRSVSWYQQTPGQGLQFLFEYFSETQRNKGNFPGRFSGRQFSNSRSEMNVSTLELGDSALYLCASTERTSGGYNEQFFGPGTRLTVL.